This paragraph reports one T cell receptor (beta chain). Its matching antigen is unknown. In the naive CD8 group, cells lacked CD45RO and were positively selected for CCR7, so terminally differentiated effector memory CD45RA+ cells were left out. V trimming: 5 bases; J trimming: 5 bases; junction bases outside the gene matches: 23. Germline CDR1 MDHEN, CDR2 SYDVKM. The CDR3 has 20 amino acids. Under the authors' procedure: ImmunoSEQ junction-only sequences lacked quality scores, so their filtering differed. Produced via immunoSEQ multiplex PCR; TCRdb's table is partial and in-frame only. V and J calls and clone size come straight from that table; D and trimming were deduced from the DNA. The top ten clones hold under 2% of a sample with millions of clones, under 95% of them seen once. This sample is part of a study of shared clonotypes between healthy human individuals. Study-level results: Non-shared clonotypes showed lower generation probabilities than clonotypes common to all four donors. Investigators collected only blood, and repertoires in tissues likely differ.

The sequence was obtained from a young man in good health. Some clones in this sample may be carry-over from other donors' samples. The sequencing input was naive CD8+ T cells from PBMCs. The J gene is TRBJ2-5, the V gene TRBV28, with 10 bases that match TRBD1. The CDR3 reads CASSPLMLPLRQGAWETQYF. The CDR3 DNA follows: TGTGCCAGCAGTCCGCTTATGCTCCCGTTAAGACAGGGGGCATGGGAGACCCAGTACTTC.